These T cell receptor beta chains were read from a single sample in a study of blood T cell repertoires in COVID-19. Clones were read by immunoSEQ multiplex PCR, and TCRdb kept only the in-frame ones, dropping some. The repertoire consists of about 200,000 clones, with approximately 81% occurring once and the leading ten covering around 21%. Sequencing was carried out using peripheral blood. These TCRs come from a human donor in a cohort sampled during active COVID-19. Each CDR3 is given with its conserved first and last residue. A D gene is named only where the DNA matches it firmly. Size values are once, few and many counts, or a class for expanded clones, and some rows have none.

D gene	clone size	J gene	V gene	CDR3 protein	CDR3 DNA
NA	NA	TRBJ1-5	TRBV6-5	CASSSFWTPNQPQHF	TGTGCCAGCAGTTCCTTTTGGACTCCTAATCAGCCCCAGCATTTT
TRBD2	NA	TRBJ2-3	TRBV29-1	CSVQRGMVAGKGSTDTQYF	TGCAGCGTCCAGAGAGGAATGGTAGCGGGAAAGGGGAGCACAGATACGCAGTATTTT
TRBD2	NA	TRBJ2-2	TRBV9	CASSVGGGIGELFF	TGTGCCAGCAGCGTAGGCGGGGGTATCGGGGAGCTGTTTTTT
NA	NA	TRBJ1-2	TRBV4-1	CASSHRRTDTGMGGYTF	TGCGCCAGCAGCCACCGGCGAACTGACACAGGGATGGGTGGCTACACCTTC
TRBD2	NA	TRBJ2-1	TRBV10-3	CAISGSGRDSGNNEQFF	TGTGCCATCAGCGGGAGCGGGAGGGATTCGGGGAACAATGAGCAGTTCTTC
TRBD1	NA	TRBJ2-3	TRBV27	CASSSGQGPDTQYF	TGTGCCAGCAGTTCCGGACAGGGCCCAGATACGCAGTATTTT
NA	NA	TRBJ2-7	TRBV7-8	CASSPTRNLRYEQYF	TGTGCCAGCAGCCCGACTAGGAACCTGCGATACGAGCAGTACTTC
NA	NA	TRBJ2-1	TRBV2	CASSVTGSYNEQFF	TGTGCCAGCAGTGTCACCGGCTCCTACAATGAGCAGTTCTTC
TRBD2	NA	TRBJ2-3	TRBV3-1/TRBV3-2	CASSRSGRKDTQYF	TGTGCCAGCAGTCGAAGCGGGAGAAAGGATACGCAGTATTTT
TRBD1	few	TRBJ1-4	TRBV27	CASSWTGRSEKLFF	TGTGCCAGCAGCTGGACAGGCCGGAGTGAAAAACTGTTTTTT
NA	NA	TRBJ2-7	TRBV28	CASRGEVIPQFSYEQYF	TGTGCCAGCAGAGGGGAAGTGATTCCTCAGTTTTCCTACGAGCAGTACTTC
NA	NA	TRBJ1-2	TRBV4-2	CASSQGTDGYTF	TGTGCCAGCAGCCAAGGGACAGATGGCTACACCTTC
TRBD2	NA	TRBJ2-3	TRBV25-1	CASSRTGGTDTQYF	TGTGCCAGCAGCCGCACGGGGGGGACAGATACGCAGTATTTT
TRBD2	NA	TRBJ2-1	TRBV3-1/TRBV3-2	CASSLGTSGEQFF	TGTGCCAGCAGTCTCGGGACTAGCGGTGAGCAGTTCTTC
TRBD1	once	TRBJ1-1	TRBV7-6	CASSQPGQDQMNTEAFF	TGTGCCAGCAGCCAACCGGGACAGGATCAAATGAACACTGAAGCTTTCTTT
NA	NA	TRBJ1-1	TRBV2	CASSPVGPHLTEAFF	TGTGCCAGCTCTCCAGTTGGCCCACACCTCACTGAAGCTTTCTTT
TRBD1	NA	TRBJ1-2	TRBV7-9	CASSRSGGVYGYTF	TGTGCCAGCAGCCGGTCAGGGGGCGTCTATGGCTACACCTTC
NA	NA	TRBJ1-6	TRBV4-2	CASSPGIYSPLHF	TGTGCCAGCAGCCCAGGTATATATTCACCCCTCCACTTT
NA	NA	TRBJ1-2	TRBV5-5	CASSFESRRYGYTF	TGTGCCAGCAGCTTCGAGTCACGCCGATATGGCTACACCTTC
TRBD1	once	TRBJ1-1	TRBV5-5	CASSLLPGQGETEAFF	TGTGCCAGCAGCTTGTTACCGGGACAGGGGGAAACTGAAGCTTTCTTT
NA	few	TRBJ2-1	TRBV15	CATSTETRREQFF	TGTGCCACCAGCACCGAGACTAGGCGTGAGCAGTTCTTC
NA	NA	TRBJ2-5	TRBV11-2	CASSFSLGPQETQYF	TGTGCCAGCAGCTTTTCGCTTGGGCCTCAAGAGACCCAGTACTTC
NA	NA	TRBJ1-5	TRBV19	CATSGSNQPQHF	TGTGCCACATCAGGATCCAATCAGCCCCAGCATTTT
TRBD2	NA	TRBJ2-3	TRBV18	CASSGLDDTDTQYF	TGTGCCAGCTCCGGACTAGACGACACAGATACGCAGTATTTT
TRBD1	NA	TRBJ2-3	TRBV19	CASNPTGRDTQYF	TGTGCCAGTAACCCGACAGGGCGAGATACGCAGTATTTT
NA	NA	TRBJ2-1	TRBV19	CASRNLGANEQFF	TGTGCCAGTAGGAACCTAGGGGCGAATGAGCAGTTCTTC
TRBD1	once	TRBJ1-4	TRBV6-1	CASSEVGTGLNEKLFF	TGTGCCAGCAGTGAAGTCGGGACAGGACTTAATGAAAAACTGTTTTTT
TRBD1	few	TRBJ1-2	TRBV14	CASSRALGTGYGYTF	TGTGCCAGCAGCCGAGCCCTCGGGACAGGATATGGCTACACCTTC
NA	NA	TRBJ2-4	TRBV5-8	CAATPRRNIQYF	TGTGCTGCAACACCTAGGCGGAACATTCAGTACTTC
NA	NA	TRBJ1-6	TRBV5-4	CASSLGTDSFPLHF	TGTGCCAGCAGCTTGGGGACAGACTCCTTTCCCCTCCACTTT
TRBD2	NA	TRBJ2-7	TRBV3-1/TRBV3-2	CASSQGDYARGEQYF	TGTGCCAGCAGCCAGGGGGACTACGCTCGGGGAGAGCAGTACTTC
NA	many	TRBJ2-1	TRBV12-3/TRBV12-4	CASSRLGGNEQFF	TGTGCCAGCAGTAGACTAGGAGGGAATGAGCAGTTCTTC
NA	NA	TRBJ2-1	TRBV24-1	CATRRGGQQNEQFF	TGTGCCACCAGAAGGGGGGGGCAGCAGAATGAGCAGTTCTTC
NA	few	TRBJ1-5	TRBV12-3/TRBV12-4	CASSLTRNQPQHF	TGTGCCAGCAGTTTAACCCGGAATCAGCCCCAGCATTTT
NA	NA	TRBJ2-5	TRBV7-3	CASSRARQYQETQYF	TGTGCCAGCAGCAGGGCTCGACAGTATCAAGAGACCCAGTACTTC
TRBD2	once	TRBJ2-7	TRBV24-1	CATQSGSDSYEQYF	TGTGCCACCCAGAGCGGGAGCGACTCCTACGAGCAGTACTTC
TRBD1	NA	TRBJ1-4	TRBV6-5	CASSLRTGLEKLFF	TGTGCCAGCAGCCTCCGGACAGGGCTTGAAAAACTGTTTTTT